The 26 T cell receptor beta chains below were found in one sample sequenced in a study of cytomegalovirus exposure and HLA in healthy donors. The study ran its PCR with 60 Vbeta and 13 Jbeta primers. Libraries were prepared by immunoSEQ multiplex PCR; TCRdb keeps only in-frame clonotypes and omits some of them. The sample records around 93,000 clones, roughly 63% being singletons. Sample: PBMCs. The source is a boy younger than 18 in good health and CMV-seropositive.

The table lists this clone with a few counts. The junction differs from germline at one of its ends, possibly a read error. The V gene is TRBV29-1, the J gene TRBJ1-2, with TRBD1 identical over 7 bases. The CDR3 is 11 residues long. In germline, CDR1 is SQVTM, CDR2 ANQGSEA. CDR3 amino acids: CSVARGQGYPF. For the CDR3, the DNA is TGCAGCGTTGCGAGGGGGCAGGGCTACCCCTTC.

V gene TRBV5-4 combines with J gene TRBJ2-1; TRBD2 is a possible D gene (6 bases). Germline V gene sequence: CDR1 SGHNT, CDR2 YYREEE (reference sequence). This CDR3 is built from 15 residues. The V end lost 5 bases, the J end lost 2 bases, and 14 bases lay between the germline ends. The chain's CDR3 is CASSYPGLAYNEQFF. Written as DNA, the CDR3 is TGTGCCAGCAGTTACCCGGGACTCGCCTACAATGAGCAGTTCTTC.

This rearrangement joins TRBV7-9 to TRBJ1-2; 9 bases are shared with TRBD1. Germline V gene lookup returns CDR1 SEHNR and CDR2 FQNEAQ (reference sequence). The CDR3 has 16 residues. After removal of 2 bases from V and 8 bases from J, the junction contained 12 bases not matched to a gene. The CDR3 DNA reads TGTGCCAGCAGCTTAAGATCACAGGGGGCAGCTGGCGGCTACACCTTC. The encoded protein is CASSLRSQGAAGGYTF.

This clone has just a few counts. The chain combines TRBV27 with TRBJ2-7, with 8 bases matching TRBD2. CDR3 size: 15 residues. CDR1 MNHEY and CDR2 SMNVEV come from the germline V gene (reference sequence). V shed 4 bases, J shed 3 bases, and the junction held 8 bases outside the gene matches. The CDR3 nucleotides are TGTGCCAGCAGTTCCCCAGGACTAGCAATCTACGAGCAGTACTTC. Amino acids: CASSSPGLAIYEQYF.

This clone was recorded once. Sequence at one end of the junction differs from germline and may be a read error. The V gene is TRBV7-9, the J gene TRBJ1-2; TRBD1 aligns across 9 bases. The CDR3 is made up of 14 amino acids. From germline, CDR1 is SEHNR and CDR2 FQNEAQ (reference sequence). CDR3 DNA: TGTTCCAGCAGTTCGACAGGGGGATACTATGGCTACACCTTC. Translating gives CSSSSTGGYYGYTF.

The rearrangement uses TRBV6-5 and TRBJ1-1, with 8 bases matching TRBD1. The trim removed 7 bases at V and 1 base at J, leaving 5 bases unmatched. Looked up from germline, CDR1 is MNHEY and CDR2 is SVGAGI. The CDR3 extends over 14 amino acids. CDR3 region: CASKKTGENTEAFF. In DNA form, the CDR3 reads TGTGCCAGCAAAAAGACAGGGGAGAACACTGAAGCTTTCTTT.

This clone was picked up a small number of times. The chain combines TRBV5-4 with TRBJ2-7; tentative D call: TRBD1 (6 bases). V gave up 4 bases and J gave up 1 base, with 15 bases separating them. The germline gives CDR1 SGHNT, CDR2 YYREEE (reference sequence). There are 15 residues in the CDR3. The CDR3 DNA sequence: TGTGCCAGCAGCGATTACAGGGCCCTTTCCTACGAGCAGTACTTC. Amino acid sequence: CASSDYRALSYEQYF.

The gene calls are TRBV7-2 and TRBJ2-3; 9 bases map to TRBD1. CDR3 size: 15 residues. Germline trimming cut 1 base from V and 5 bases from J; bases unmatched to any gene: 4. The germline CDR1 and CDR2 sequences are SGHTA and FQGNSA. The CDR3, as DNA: TGTGCCAGCAGCTTAGACAGGGGGCGCAGAGATACGCAGTATTTT. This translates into CASSLDRGRRDTQYF.

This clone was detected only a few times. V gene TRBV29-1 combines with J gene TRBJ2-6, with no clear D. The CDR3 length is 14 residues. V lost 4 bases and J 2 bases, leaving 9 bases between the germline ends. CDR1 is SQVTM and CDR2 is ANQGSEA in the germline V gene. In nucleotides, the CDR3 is TGCAGCGTTGGAGGTAGGCCTGGGGCCAACGTCCTGACTTTC. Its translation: CSVGGRPGANVLTF. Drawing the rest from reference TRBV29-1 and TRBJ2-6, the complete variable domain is SAVISQKPSRDICQRGTSLTIQCQVDSQVTMMFWYRQQPGQSLTLIATANQGSEATYESGFVIDKFPISRPNLTFSTLTVSNMSPEDSSIYLCSVGGRPGANVLTFGAGSRLTVL.

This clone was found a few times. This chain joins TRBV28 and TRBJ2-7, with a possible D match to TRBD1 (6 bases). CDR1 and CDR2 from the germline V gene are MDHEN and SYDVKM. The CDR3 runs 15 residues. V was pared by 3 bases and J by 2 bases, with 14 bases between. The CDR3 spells CASSLWGQRTYEQYF. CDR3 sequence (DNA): TGTGCCAGCAGTTTGTGGGGGCAGCGGACCTACGAGCAGTACTTC.

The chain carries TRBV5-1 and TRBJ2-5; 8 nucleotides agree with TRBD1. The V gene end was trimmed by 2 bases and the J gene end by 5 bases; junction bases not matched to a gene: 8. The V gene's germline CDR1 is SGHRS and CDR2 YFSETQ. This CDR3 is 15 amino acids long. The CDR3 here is CASSFSQGALETQYF. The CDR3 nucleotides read TGCGCCAGCAGCTTCTCCCAGGGGGCTCTGGAGACCCAGTACTTC.

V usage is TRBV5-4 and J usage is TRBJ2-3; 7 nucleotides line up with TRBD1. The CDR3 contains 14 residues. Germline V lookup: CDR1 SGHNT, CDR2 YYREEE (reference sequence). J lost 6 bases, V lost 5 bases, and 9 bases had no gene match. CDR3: CASSYPDRADTQYF. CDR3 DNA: TGTGCCAGCAGTTATCCCGACAGGGCTGATACGCAGTATTTT.

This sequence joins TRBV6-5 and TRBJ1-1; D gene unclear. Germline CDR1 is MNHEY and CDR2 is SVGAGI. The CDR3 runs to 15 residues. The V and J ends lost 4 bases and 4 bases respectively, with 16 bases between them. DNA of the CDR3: TGTGCCAGCAGTTCCCAATACGGGAGGACCACTGAAGCTTTCTTT. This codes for CASSSQYGRTTEAFF.

CDR3 DNA sequence: TGTGCCAGCAGCTTGGTTAATCTACAGGGTGATCACGAGCAGTACTTC. This translates into CASSLVNLQGDHEQYF. The chain couples TRBV5-6 to TRBJ2-7, with D maybe TRBD1 (6 bases). CDR3 length: 16 residues. The germline V and J ends were trimmed by 0 bases and 5 bases, with 18 bases remaining between them. Germline-derived CDR1 and CDR2 are SGHDT and YYEEEE.

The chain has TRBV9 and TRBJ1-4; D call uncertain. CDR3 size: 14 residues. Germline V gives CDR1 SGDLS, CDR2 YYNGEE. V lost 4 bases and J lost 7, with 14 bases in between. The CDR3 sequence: CASSPRPGFEKLFF. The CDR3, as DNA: TGTGCCAGCAGCCCACGCCCGGGTTTTGAAAAACTGTTTTTT. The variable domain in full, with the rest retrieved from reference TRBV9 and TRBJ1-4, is DSGVTQTPKHLITATGQRVTLRCSPRSGDLSVYWYQQSLDQGLQFLIQYYNGEERAKGNILERFSAQQFPDLHSELNLSSLELGDSALYFCASSPRPGFEKLFFGSGTQLSVL.

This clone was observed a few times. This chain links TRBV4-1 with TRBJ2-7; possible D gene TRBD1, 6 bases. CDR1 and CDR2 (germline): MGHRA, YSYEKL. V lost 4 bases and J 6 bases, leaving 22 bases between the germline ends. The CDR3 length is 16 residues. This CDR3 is CASSRVPQGILGEQYF. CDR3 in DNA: TGCGCCAGCAGCCGGGTGCCACAGGGAATTTTAGGCGAGCAGTACTTC.

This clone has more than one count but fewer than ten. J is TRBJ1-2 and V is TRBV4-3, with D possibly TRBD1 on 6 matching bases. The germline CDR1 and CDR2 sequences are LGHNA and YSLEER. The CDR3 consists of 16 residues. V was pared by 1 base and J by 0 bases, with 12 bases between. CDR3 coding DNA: TGCGCCAGCAGCCAAGCAGCCGGGACATCTAACTATGGCTACACCTTC. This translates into CASSQAAGTSNYGYTF.

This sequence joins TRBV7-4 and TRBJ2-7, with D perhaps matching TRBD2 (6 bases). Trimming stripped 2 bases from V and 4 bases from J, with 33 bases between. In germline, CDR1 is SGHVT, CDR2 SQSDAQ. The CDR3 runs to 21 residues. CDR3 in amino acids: CASSLWVFGLIKILRGYEQYF. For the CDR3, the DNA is TGTGCCAGCAGCTTATGGGTTTTCGGACTAATCAAAATACTCCGGGGGTACGAGCAGTACTTC.

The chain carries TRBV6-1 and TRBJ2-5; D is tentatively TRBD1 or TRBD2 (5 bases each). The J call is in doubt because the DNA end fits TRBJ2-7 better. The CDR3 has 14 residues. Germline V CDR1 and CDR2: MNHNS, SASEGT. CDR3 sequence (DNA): TGTGCCAGCAGTGGGACCTTTGGGGGCTACGAGCAGTACTTC. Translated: CASSGTFGGYEQYF.

In nucleotides, the CDR3 is TGTGCCAGCAGCCTAGGGACAGTTTATAACAATGAGCAGTTCTTC. This codes for CASSLGTVYNNEQFF. The J gene is TRBJ2-1, the V gene TRBV7-9; 7 bases fit TRBD1. The CDR3 has 15 amino acids. The V segment lost 5 bases and the J segment 5 bases; nucleotides outside the gene matches: 9. Per germline, CDR1 SEHNR and CDR2 FQNEAQ (reference sequence). Full variable domain (missing parts from reference TRBV7-9 and TRBJ2-1): DTGVSQNPRHKITKRGQNVTFRCDPISEHNRLYWYRQTLGQGPEFLTYFQNEAQLEKSRLLSDRFSAERPKGSFSTLEIQRTEQGDSAMYLCASSLGTVYNNEQFFGPGTRLTVL.

DNA of the CDR3: TGTGCCAGCAGCTTAGAACGGTTCTCAGGGCCCTCACTCTATGGCTACACCTTC. Protein sequence: CASSLERFSGPSLYGYTF. This chain connects TRBV11-2 to TRBJ1-2; possible D gene TRBD1, 5 bases. The CDR3 is 18 amino acids. Trimming pared 0 bases from V and 4 bases from J, leaving 21 bases between. Germline CDR1 is SGHAT and CDR2 is FQNNGV.

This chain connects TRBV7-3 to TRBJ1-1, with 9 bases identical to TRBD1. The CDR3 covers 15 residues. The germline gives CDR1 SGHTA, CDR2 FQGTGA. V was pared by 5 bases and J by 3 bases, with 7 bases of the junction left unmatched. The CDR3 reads CASSLYRGRDTEAFF. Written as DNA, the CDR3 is TGTGCCAGCAGCCTGTACAGGGGGCGGGACACTGAAGCTTTCTTT.

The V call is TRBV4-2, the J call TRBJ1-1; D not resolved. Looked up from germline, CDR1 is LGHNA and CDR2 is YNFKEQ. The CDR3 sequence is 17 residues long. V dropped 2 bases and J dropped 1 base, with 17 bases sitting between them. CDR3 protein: CASSQPTVPNRNTEAFF. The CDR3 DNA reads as TGTGCCAGCAGCCAACCTACGGTCCCAAACAGGAACACTGAAGCTTTCTTT.

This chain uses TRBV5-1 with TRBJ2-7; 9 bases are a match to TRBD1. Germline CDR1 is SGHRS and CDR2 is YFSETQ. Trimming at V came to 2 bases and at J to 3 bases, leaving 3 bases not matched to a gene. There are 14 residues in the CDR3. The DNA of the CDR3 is TGCGCCAGCAGCTTACAGGGGGCGGGCTACGAGCAGTACTTC. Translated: CASSLQGAGYEQYF.

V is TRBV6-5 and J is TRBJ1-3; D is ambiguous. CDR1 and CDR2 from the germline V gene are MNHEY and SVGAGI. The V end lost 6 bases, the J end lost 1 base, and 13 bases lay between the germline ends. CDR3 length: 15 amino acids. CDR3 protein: CASSRWSGSGNTIYF. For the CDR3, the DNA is TGTGCCAGCAGCCGATGGTCGGGATCTGGAAACACCATATATTTT.

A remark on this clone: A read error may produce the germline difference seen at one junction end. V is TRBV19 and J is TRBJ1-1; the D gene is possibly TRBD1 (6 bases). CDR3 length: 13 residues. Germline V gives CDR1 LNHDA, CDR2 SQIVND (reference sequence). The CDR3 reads CASSAGANSEAFF. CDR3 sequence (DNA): TGTGCCAGTAGCGCGGGGGCGAACTCTGAAGCTTTCTTT.